Listed below are T cell receptor beta chains from one sample, sequenced in a study of blood T cells in healthy people across ages. TCRdb reanalysed the 5' RACE reads using MiXCR and keeps one entry per CDR3 protein. Of roughly 800,000 distinct CDR3 sequences detected, nearly 60% appear once; the ten largest clones hold over 20%. The sample taken for sequencing was blood. The source of these receptors is a man aged 25-40 years in good health. Each CDR3 is given with its conserved first and last residue. A D gene is named only where the DNA matches it firmly. The size entry is marked missing in some rows and otherwise reads once, few, many or a size class.

CDR3 length	V gene	D gene	clone size	J gene	CDR3 protein	CDR3 DNA
17	TRBV7-2	TRBD2	many	TRBJ2-1	CASSPHSGGSKFYEQFF	TGTGCCAGCAGCCCCCATTCCGGCGGGAGTAAGTTCTATGAGCAGTTCTTC
14	TRBV12-3/TRBV12-4	TRBD2	few	TRBJ2-5	CASSGAGGGETQYF	TGTGCCAGCAGTGGAGCGGGAGGAGGGGAGACCCAGTACTTC
14	TRBV6-1	TRBD1	.	TRBJ2-7	CASSGQGSDYEQYF	TGTGCCAGCAGTGGACAGGGGTCCGACTACGAGCAGTACTTC
14	TRBV20-1	.	.	TRBJ2-7	CSARTSLGIYEQYF	TGCAGTGCTAGAACTAGCCTGGGGATCTACGAGCAGTACTTC
16	TRBV6-1	.	.	TRBJ2-4	CASSGQGRGAKNIQYF	TGTGCCAGCAGTGGCCAGGGGAGGGGAGCCAAAAACATTCAGTACTTC
15	TRBV3-1	TRBD2	.	TRBJ2-1	CASSQQREGYYEQFF	TGTGCCAGCAGCCAACAGCGGGAGGGTTACTACGAGCAGTTCTTC
16	TRBV5-4	.	.	TRBJ2-1	CASSYGGASSYNEQFF	TGTGCCAGCAGCTATGGGGGGGCTAGCTCCTACAATGAGCAGTTCTTC
16	TRBV4-3	TRBD2	.	TRBJ2-5	CASSQDAGGIQETQYF	TGCGCCAGCAGCCAAGATGCGGGAGGTATCCAAGAGACCCAGTACTTC
14	TRBV7-3	.	few	TRBJ2-3	CASSLAGDTHTQYF	TGTGCCAGCAGCTTAGCCGGGGACACTCATACGCAGTATTTT
13	TRBV4-3	.	few	TRBJ2-7	CASSQELEYEQYF	TGCGCCAGCAGCCAAGAATTGGAATACGAGCAGTACTTC
15	TRBV20-1	.	.	TRBJ1-2	CSVREPGRANYGYTF	TGCAGTGTTAGAGAACCAGGGAGGGCTAACTATGGCTACACCTTC
14	TRBV5-1	.	.	TRBJ1-1	CASSRDPGDTEAFF	TGCGCCAGCAGTCGGGACCCGGGGGACACTGAAGCTTTCTTT
13	TRBV20-1	.	.	TRBJ2-1	CSARPTAQGIQFF	TGCAGTGCTAGACCTACCGCACAAGGGATCCAGTTCTTC
12	TRBV7-9	.	.	TRBJ1-4	CASSLTNEKLFF	TGTGCCAGCAGCTTAACTAATGAAAAACTGTTTTTT
13	TRBV7-8	.	few	TRBJ2-7	CASSHGAASEQYF	TGTGCCAGCAGCCACGGTGCAGCAAGCGAGCAGTACTTC
13	TRBV20-1	.	.	TRBJ1-3	CSARPAGRNTIYF	TGCAGTGCTAGACCGGCAGGCAGAAACACCATATATTTT
16	TRBV4-2	TRBD1	.	TRBJ1-5	CASSQNPRDSNQPQHF	TGTGCCAGCAGCCAAAACCCTCGGGACAGCAATCAACCCCAGCATTTT
16	TRBV12-3/TRBV12-4	TRBD2	few	TRBJ2-1	CASSRSGGANYNEQFF	TGTGCCAGCAGCCGTAGCGGGGGGGCGAACTACAATGAGCAGTTCTTC
14	TRBV5-6	.	.	TRBJ2-7	CASSSAGRTYEQYF	TGTGCCAGCAGCTCCGCGGGTCGGACCTACGAGCAGTACTTC
13	TRBV7-2	TRBD1	.	TRBJ2-7	CASSLKGTVGQYF	TGTGCCAGCAGCTTAAAGGGGACAGTCGGGCAGTACTTC
13	TRBV20-1	.	few	TRBJ2-1	CSASGGLDNEQFF	TGCAGTGCTAGCGGGGGCCTTGACAATGAGCAGTTCTTC
12	TRBV28	.	.	TRBJ1-1	CASIVWGAQAFF	TGTGCCAGCATCGTTTGGGGGGCGCAAGCTTTCTTT
14	TRBV11-2	TRBD2	.	TRBJ2-5	CASRPEGTKETQYF	TGTGCCAGCAGGCCCGAAGGGACTAAAGAGACCCAGTACTTC
15	TRBV28	.	.	TRBJ2-7	CASSFSPGRNYEQYF	TGTGCCAGCAGTTTTTCCCCAGGGAGAAACTACGAGCAGTACTTC
14	TRBV6-5	.	.	TRBJ2-1	CASSRGLRRNEQFF	TGTGCCAGCAGCAGAGGACTACGACGCAATGAGCAGTTCTTC
19	TRBV7-2	TRBD2	few	TRBJ2-5	CASSPTASGGARPGKTQYF	TGTGCCAGCAGCCCAACGGCTAGCGGGGGGGCCCGACCAGGGAAGACCCAGTACTTC
14	TRBV20-1	TRBD2	.	TRBJ2-1	CSATIAGPLNEQFF	TGCAGTGCTACCATAGCGGGACCCCTCAATGAGCAGTTCTTC
15	TRBV9	TRBD1	.	TRBJ1-1	CASSVDAGGYTEAFF	TGTGCCAGCAGCGTAGATGCAGGGGGCTACACTGAAGCTTTCTTT